One sample yielded the 14 T cell receptor beta chains listed below, sequenced in a study of identical twins. One entry per CDR3 protein, called by TCRdb with MiXCR from the 5' RACE reads. The table includes around 230,000 distinct CDR3 sequences, 9.4% detected once. Sequenced input: memory (CD45RO+) T cells sorted from blood. These receptor sequences come from a woman aged 18 to 35 in good health.

This clonotype turned up a few times. The chain is built from TRBV10-2 and TRBJ2-1; no reliable D call. The germline V and J ends were trimmed by 7 bases and 0 bases, with 10 bases remaining between them. This CDR3 has 14 residues. CDR1 and CDR2 from the germline V gene are WSHSY and SAAADI. CDR3 residues: CASNWRSSYNEQFF. CDR3 DNA: TGCGCCAGCAACTGGCGGAGCTCCTACAATGAGCAGTTCTTC.

J is TRBJ2-2 and V is TRBV12-3 or TRBV12-4, with a weak D call TRBD2 (5 bases). CDR3 size: 14 residues. The V end lost 7 bases, the J end lost 10 bases, and 19 bases lay between the germline ends. The CDR3 DNA reads as TGTGCCAGCAACCAGAGGAGGCTACGGGAGGAGCTGTTTTTT. Amino acid sequence: CASNQRRLREELFF.

This clonotype came up a few times. The chain has TRBV12-3 or TRBV12-4 and TRBJ1-2; weak D call: TRBD1 (5 bases). V lost 0 bases and J lost 7, with 15 bases in between. The CDR3 is 15 residues long. CDR3 nucleotides: TGTGCCAGCAGTTTAGCGGCAGGGAGGGTTTCTGGCTACACCTTC. Protein sequence: CASSLAAGRVSGYTF.

This clonotype was observed a few times. V usage is TRBV12-3 or TRBV12-4 and J usage is TRBJ2-1; TRBD1 is a possible D gene (6 bases). The length of the CDR3 is 15 residues. V was shortened by 8 bases and J by 0 bases, with 14 bases between the two germline ends. DNA of the CDR3: TGTGCCAGCTATTCTCGAGGGGGCTCCTACAATGAGCAGTTCTTC. It is translated as CASYSRGGSYNEQFF.

This clonotype was counted only a few times. The rearrangement links TRBV5-1 to TRBJ2-5; tentatively, D is TRBD2 (6 bases). This CDR3 has 15 residues. V was clipped by 4 bases and J by 1 base, with 14 bases between them. CDR1 is SGHRS and CDR2 is YFSETQ in the germline V gene. The CDR3 sequence is CASSRKLAPQETQYF. As DNA, the CDR3 is TGCGCCAGCAGCCGTAAACTAGCACCCCAAGAGACCCAGTACTTC.

This clonotype came up a few times. The chain has TRBV20-1 and TRBJ2-7, with 8 nucleotides matching TRBD1. From germline, CDR1 is DFQATT and CDR2 SNEGSKA (reference sequence). Trimming cost V 3 bases and J 3 bases; bases outside gene matches: 7. The CDR3 totals 14 residues. In DNA, the CDR3 is TGCAGTGCTAGTCAGGGGGCTGGGAGCTACGAGCAGTACTTC. It specifies CSASQGAGSYEQYF.

This clonotype was seen a few times. The chain has TRBV2 and TRBJ2-7; D not certain. CDR3 length: 13 amino acids. Germline-derived CDR1 and CDR2 are SNHLY and FYNNEI. The V end lost 2 bases, the J end lost 6 bases, and 11 bases lay between the germline ends. CDR3: CASSESFSGEQYF. CDR3 sequence (DNA): TGTGCCAGCAGTGAAAGTTTTTCGGGCGAGCAGTACTTC. The full variable domain, with the rest looked up from reference TRBV2 and TRBJ2-7, is EPEVTQTPSHQVTQMGQEVILRCVPISNHLYFYWYRQILGQKVEFLVSFYNNEISEKSEIFDDQFSVERPDGSNFTLKIRSTKLEDSAMYFCASSESFSGEQYFGPGTRLTVT.

CDR3 sequence: CASSYAGGAHGYTF. In nucleotides, the CDR3 is TGTGCCAGCAGTTACGCAGGGGGCGCGCATGGCTACACCTTC. The chain employs TRBV2 and TRBJ1-2, with 8 bases matching TRBD1. The CDR3 has 14 residues. V shed 5 bases, J shed 6 bases, and the junction held 8 bases outside the gene matches. Germline V gives CDR1 SNHLY, CDR2 FYNNEI.

The chain combines TRBV29-1 with TRBJ2-7; a possible D gene is TRBD2 (5 bases). The germline CDR1 and CDR2 sequences are SQVTM and ANQGSEA. With 6 bases removed from V and 5 bases from J, the gap between germline ends came to 17 bases. The CDR3 extends over 13 amino acids. The CDR3 spells CSVGGRSSHEQYF. DNA of the CDR3: TGCAGCGTAGGAGGTAGGAGCAGCCACGAGCAGTACTTC.

The chain couples TRBV20-1 to TRBJ1-1, with 10 bases matching TRBD1. V lost 6 bases to trimming and J lost 2 bases; unmatched junction nucleotides: 6. Germline CDR1 DFQATT, CDR2 SNEGSKA (reference sequence). The CDR3 covers 14 residues. Here the CDR3 DNA reads TGCAGTGCATACCGACAGGGGGCAAACACTGAAGCTTTCTTT. Translated, it gives CSAYRQGANTEAFF.

The gene calls are TRBV7-8 and TRBJ2-4; D is uncertain. The CDR3 spans 15 residues. The ends were cut back, 2 bases at V and 1 base at J, with 9 bases in the middle. Germline V lookup: CDR1 SGHVS, CDR2 FQNEAQ. The CDR3 loop is CASSLSRFAKNIQYF. CDR3 sequence (DNA): TGTGCCAGCAGCTTAAGTCGGTTTGCCAAAAACATTCAGTACTTC. Combining the CDR3 with reference TRBV7-8 and TRBJ2-4 gives the whole variable domain GAGVSQSPRYKVAKRGQDVALRCDPISGHVSLFWYQQALGQGPEFLTYFQNEAQLDKSGLPSDRFFAERPEGSVSTLKIQRTQQEDSAVYLCASSLSRFAKNIQYFGAGTRLSVL.

This clonotype has a handful of counts. V is TRBV4-2 and J is TRBJ2-1; D gene ambiguous. CDR1 and CDR2 (germline): LGHNA, YNFKEQ. Deletions cut 4 bases from V and 4 bases from J, with 11 bases between. This CDR3 region has 14 residues. As DNA, the CDR3 is TGTGCCAGCAGCCGAGATGGGGTTTACAATGAGCAGTTCTTC. As protein: CASSRDGVYNEQFF.

The gene calls are TRBV7-9 and TRBJ2-7, with D tentatively TRBD1 (5 bases). Germline CDR1 and CDR2: SEHNR and FQNEAQ (reference sequence). The CDR3 is 13 residues long. V was clipped by 2 bases and J by 6 bases, with 11 bases between them. Here the CDR3 reads CASSLMGRGEQYF. DNA of the CDR3: TGTGCCAGCAGCTTAATGGGGCGCGGCGAGCAGTACTTC.

The rearrangement joins TRBV6-1 to TRBJ1-4, with a weak D call TRBD1 (5 bases). V lost 3 bases and J 4 bases, leaving 9 bases between the germline ends. This CDR3 region has 14 residues. Germline V gives CDR1 MNHNS, CDR2 SASEGT. The CDR3 DNA sequence: TGTGCCAGCAGTGAGGGTAGGGGTAATGAAAAACTGTTTTTT. Translation gives CASSEGRGNEKLFF.